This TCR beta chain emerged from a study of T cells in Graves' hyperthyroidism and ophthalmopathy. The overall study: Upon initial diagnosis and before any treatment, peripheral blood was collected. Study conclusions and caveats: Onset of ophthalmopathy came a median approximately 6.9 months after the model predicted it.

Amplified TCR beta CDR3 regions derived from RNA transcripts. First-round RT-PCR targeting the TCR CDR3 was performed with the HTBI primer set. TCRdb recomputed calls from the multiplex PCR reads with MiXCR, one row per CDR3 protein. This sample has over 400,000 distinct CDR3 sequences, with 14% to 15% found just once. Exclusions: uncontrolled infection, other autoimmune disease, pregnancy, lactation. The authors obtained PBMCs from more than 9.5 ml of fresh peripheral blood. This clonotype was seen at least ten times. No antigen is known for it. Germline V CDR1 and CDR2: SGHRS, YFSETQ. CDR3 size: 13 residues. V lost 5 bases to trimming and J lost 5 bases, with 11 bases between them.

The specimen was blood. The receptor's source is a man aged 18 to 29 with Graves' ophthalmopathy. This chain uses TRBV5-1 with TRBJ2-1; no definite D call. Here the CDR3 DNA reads TGCGCCAGCAGATTTGGCCCTAACAATGAGCAGTTCTTC. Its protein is CASRFGPNNEQFF.